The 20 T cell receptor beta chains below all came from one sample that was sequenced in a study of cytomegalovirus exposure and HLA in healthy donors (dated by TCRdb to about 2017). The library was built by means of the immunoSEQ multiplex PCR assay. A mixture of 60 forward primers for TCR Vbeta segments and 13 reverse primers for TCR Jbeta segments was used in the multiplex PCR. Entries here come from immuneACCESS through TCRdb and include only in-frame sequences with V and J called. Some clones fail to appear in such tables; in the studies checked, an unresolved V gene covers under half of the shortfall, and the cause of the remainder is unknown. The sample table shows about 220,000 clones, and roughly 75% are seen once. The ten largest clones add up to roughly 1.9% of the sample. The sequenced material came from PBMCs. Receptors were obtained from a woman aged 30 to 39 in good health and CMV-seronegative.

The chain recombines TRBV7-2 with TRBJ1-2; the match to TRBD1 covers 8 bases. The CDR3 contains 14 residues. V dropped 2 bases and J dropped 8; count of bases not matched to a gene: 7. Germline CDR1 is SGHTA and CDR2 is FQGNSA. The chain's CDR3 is CASSLTGGVEGYTF. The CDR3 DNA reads TGTGCCAGCAGCTTAACAGGGGGGGTTGAGGGCTACACCTTC.

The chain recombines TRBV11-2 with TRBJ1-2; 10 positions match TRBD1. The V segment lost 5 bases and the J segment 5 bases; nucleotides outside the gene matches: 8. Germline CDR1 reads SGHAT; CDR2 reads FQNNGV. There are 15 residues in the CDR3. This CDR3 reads CASSAQGQGRYGYTF. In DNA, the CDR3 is TGTGCCAGCAGCGCACAGGGACAGGGGCGATATGGCTACACCTTC.

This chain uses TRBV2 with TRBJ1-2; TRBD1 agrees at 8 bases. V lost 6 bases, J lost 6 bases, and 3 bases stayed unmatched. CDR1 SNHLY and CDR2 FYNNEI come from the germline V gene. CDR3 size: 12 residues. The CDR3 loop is CASRTTGDGYTF. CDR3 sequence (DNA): TGTGCCAGCAGAACGACAGGGGATGGCTACACCTTC.

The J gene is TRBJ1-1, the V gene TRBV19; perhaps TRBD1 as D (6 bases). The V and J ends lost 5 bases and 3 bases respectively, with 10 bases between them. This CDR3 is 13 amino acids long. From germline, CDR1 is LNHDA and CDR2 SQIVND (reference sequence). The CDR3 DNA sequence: TGTGCCAGTAGTGTCGACAGGTACACTGAAGCTTTCTTT. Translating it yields CASSVDRYTEAFF.

In DNA, the CDR3 is TGTGCCAGCAGTGATTACCTAGCGGGGGGGCGGAATGAGCAGTTCTTC. It codes for CASSDYLAGGRNEQFF. V and J are TRBV6-1 and TRBJ2-1; 12 bases agree with TRBD2. Trimming took 3 bases from V and 7 from J; bases not matched to a gene: 7. This CDR3 is 16 amino acids long. CDR1 is MNHNS and CDR2 is SASEGT in the germline V gene.

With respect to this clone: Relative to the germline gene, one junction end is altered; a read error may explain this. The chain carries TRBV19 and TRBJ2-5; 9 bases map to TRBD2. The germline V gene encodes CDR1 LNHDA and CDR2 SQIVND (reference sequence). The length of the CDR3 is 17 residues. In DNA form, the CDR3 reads TGTGACAGTAGTATAATGGCTAGCGGGGCTCTCATGGGGACCCAGTACTTC. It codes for CDSSIMASGALMGTQYF.

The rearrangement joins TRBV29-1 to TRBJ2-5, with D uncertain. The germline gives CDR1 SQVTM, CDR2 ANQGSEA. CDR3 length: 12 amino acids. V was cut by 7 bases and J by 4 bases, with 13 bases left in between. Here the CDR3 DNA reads TGCAGCGGCGTCCCTTCGGGAGAGACCCAGTACTTC. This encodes CSGVPSGETQYF.

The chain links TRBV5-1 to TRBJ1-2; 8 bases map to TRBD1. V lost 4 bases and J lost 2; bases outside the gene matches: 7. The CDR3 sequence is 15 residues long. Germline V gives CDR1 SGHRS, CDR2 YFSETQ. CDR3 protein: CASSALGTGNYGYTF. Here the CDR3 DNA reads TGCGCCAGCAGCGCGCTCGGGACAGGAAACTATGGCTACACCTTC.

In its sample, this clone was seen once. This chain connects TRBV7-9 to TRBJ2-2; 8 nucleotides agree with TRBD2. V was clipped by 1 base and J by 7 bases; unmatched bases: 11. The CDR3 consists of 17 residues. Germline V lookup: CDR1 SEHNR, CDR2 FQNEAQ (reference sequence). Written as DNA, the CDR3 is TGTGCCAGCAGCTTAGGTTCTCCGGGAGGGCCGAACGGGGAGCTGTTTTTT. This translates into CASSLGSPGGPNGELFF. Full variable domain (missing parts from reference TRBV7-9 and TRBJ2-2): DTGVSQNPRHKITKRGQNVTFRCDPISEHNRLYWYRQTLGQGPEFLTYFQNEAQLEKSRLLSDRFSAERPKGSFSTLEIQRTEQGDSAMYLCASSLGSPGGPNGELFFGEGSRLTVL.

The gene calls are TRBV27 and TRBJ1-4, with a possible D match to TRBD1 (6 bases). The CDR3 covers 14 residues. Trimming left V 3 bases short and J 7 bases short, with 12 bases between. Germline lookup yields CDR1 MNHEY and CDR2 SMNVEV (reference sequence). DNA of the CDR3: TGTGCCAGCAGTTTGCGGGGGCGCGGTGAAAAACTGTTTTTT. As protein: CASSLRGRGEKLFF. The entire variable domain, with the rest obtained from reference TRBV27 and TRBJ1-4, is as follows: EAQVTQNPRYLITVTGKKLTVTCSQNMNHEYMSWYRQDPGLGLRQIYYSMNVEVTDKGDVPEGYKVSRKEKRNFPLILESPSPNQTSLYFCASSLRGRGEKLFFGSGTQLSVL.

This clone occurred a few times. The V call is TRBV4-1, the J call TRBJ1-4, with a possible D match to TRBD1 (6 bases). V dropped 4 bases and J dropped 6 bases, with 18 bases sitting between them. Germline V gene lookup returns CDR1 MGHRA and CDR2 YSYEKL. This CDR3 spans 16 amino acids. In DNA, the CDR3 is TGCGCCAGCAGCCCCGGACAGCAGGGACCCCATGAAAAACTGTTTTTT. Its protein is CASSPGQQGPHEKLFF.

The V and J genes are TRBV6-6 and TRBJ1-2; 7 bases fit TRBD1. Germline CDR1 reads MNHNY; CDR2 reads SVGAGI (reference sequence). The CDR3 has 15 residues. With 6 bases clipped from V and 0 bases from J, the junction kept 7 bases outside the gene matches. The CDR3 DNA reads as TGTGCCAGCAGCCCGGGACAGAGCCCTAACTATGGCTACACCTTC. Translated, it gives CASSPGQSPNYGYTF.

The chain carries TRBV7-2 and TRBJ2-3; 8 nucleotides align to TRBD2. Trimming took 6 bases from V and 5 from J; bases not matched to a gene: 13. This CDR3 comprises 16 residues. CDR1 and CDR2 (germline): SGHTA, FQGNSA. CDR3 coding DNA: TGTGCCAGCAGGGTCACTAGCGGAGGAGGAAAAGATACGCAGTATTTT. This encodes CASRVTSGGGKDTQYF.

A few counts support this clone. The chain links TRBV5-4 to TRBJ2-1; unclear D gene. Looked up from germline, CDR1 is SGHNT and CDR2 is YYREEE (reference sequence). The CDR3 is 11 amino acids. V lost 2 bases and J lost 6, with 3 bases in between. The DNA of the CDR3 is TGTGCCAGCAGCTTCGGCAATGAGCAGTTCTTC. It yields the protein CASSFGNEQFF.

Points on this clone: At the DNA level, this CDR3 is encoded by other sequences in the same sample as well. In DNA form, the CDR3 reads TGTGCCTGGATACGCCAGGGGGCCGGGGAGCTGTTTTTT. Protein sequence: CAWIRQGAGELFF. The V and J genes are TRBV30 and TRBJ2-2, with 7 bases fitting TRBD1. CDR1 GTSNPN and CDR2 SVGIG come from the germline V gene (reference sequence). There are 13 residues in the CDR3. The ends lost 4 bases at V and 6 bases at J; junction bases unmatched: 5.

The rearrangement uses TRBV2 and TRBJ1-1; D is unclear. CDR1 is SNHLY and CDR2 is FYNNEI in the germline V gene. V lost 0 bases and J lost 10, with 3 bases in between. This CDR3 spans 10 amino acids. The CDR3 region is CASSEARAFF. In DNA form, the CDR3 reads TGTGCCAGCAGTGAAGCTCGAGCTTTCTTT.

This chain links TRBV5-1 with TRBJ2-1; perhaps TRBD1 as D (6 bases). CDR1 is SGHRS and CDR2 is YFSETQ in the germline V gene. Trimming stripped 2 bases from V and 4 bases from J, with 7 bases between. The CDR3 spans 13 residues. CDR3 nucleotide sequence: TGCGCCAGCAGCTTTGGACAGTACAATGAGCAGTTCTTC. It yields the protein CASSFGQYNEQFF.

CDR3 DNA sequence: TGTGCCAGCAGTGATAGCGGGGGAACAGATACGCAGTATTTT. Translation gives CASSDSGGTDTQYF. The gene calls are TRBV2 and TRBJ2-3; 9 bases are a match to TRBD2. Trimming removed 3 bases from V and 3 bases from J; junction bases left unmatched: 1. The V gene's germline CDR1 is SNHLY and CDR2 FYNNEI. This CDR3 region has 14 residues.

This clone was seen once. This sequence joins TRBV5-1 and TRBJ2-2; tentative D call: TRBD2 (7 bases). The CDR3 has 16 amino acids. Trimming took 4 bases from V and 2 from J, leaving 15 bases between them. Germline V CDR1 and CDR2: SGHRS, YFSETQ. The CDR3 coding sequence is TGCGCCAGCAGCCCACTGGGGGGGCATAACACCGGGGAGCTGTTTTTT. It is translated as CASSPLGGHNTGELFF.

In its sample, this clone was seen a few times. Here the CDR3 reads CASSEGTLGNTEAFF. The CDR3 coding sequence is TGTGCCAGCAGTGAGGGGACACTGGGGAACACTGAAGCTTTCTTT. The gene calls are TRBV2 and TRBJ1-1; D perhaps matches TRBD1 (6 bases). The CDR3 sequence is 15 residues long. Germline assignment: CDR1 SNHLY and CDR2 FYNNEI. Trimming removed 3 bases at V and 1 base at J, with 12 bases between.